This T cell receptor beta chain was sequenced during a study of blood T cell repertoires in COVID-19. On the study more broadly: Italy, Spain and the United States were the sources of the convalescent and acute COVID-19 samples. Nucleic acid was either cDNA or gDNA, and it came from T cells, B-cell-depleted T cells, or PBMCs.

Original methodology: From reference gene primer amplification, estimates of nucleated cell counts were derived. Repertoires were generated with immunoSEQ multiplex PCR, while TCRdb's copy carries only in-frame clones and drops some. The V and J calls and the clone size are those of that table, but D and trimming were determined from the DNA. Counted here are about 140,000 clones, 80% to 85% occurring once; the ten biggest clones make up around 7.8%. J was trimmed by 1 base and V by 7 bases; bases with no gene match: 4. The germline V gene encodes CDR1 SEHNR and CDR2 FQNEAQ (reference sequence). The CDR3 consists of 15 residues.

The chain uses TRBV7-9 and TRBJ2-5; 12 bases match TRBD2. This receptor was taken from a human donor in a cohort sampled during active COVID-19. The sample consisted of peripheral blood. The CDR3 loop is CASTRLAGVQETQYF. The CDR3 DNA reads TGTGCCAGCACTAGACTAGCGGGGGTCCAAGAGACCCAGTACTTC. Variable domain in full (rest from reference TRBV7-9 and TRBJ2-5): DTGVSQNPRHKITKRGQNVTFRCDPISEHNRLYWYRQTLGQGPEFLTYFQNEAQLEKSRLLSDRFSAERPKGSFSTLEIQRTEQGDSAMYLCASTRLAGVQETQYFGPGTRLLVL.